What follows is one T cell receptor (beta chain) and its context. This clonotype was counted between two and nine times. It has no known antigen specificity. No much larger clonotype is one base removed from it; base qualities were not supplied. These data come from a study of regulatory T cells in long-lasting Graves disease (dated by TCRdb to about 2021). At the level of the whole study: Patients with newly diagnosed Graves' disease had been on antithyroid drugs for under 3 months. Patients with persistent Graves' disease were compared with patients with newly diagnosed Graves' disease using TCR sequencing and RNA sequencing of peripheral blood. The study took place in China and was registered as a clinical trial. A total of about 33 samples underwent TCR sequencing, from some 13 patients with persistent Graves' disease and 20 or so patients with newly diagnosed Graves' disease. Paper-wide results and their limitations: Preferential use of TRBV28, TRBJ1-2 and TRBJ2-5 was observed in persistent disease, whereas TRBV20-1 and TRBJ2-1 were favored in newly diagnosed disease. Persistent Graves' disease patients showed lower TCR Shannon entropy and fewer highly expanded clones than newly diagnosed patients, suggesting clonal expansion. Only peripheral blood was studied, because thyroid tissue, the primary lesion, was inaccessible. Only the TCR beta chain was sequenced and analyzed. The authors noted that the small sample size was a limitation that may lower accuracy. More public clonotypes were shared among persistent patients (fewer than 3,000) than among newly diagnosed patients (under 1,000).

The library was produced with multiplex PCR. Data came from an Illumina HiSeq 4000. TCR beta libraries were built with iRepertoire HTBI primers and Arm-PCR amplification of CDR3 regions. Before sequencing, the PCR products went through gel purification. The original pipeline was this. Across samples, 62 TRBV and over 11 TRBJ segments were identified and used for gene usage analysis of CDR3 amino acid clonotypes. Filtered high-quality paired reads were merged into contigs using COPE and FqMerger. BLAST was used to align contigs to IMGT TRBV, TRBD and TRBJ reference genes, with CDR3 defined following IMGT. Highly expanded clones were defined as clonotypes with a frequency above 0.1%. Shannon entropy was used to measure repertoire diversity, and the Gini coefficient was used to measure V-J evenness. Clonotypes shared by more than one individual were considered public. The public reads were quality trimmed at Q25 with fastp and then assembled into clones with MiXCR by TCRdb, keeping productive beta chains. Every distinct CDR3 protein forms one entry, paired with its most common genes and DNA. The V and J calls, along with clone size, are taken from TCRdb and not from the paper's own processing. This sample holds 400,000 to 500,000 distinct CDR3 sequences; over 15% were observed only once. Roughly 23% of the sample rests with the top ten.

This sample's time point label indicates: newly diagnosed GD, antithyroid drugs for less than 3 months. RNA was extracted from PBMCs in TRIzol for both TCR sequencing and RNA sequencing. Graves' disease was diagnosed according to American Thyroid Association guidelines. The patients came from an endocrinology department in Xi'an, China. Each patient gave roughly 10 milliliters of peripheral blood, collected in an EDTA anticoagulant tube. Ficoll Paque Plus density gradient separation was used to isolate PBMCs, and no further T cell sorting was done. RNA quality was checked with an Agilent 2100 Bioanalyzer and agarose gel, and concentration with a NanoDrop 2000. Sequences SEHNR (CDR1) and FQNEAQ (CDR2) are obtained from the germline V gene (reference sequence). The CDR3 contains 17 residues, cysteine and phenylalanine counted. Left in the record is the CDR3 DNA by itself, 51 bases read in frame from the first base. The junction carries 15 bases between V and J, which are trimmed by 4 bases and 2 bases respectively.

The same sample was also studied in work on T cells in Graves' hyperthyroidism and ophthalmopathy. The second study's authors report: Graves' hyperthyroidism was defined as stable when no progression to ophthalmopathy occurred over 18 months of follow-up. Hyperthyroidism patients were newly diagnosed, with disease duration under 2 months, and aged 18 to 65 years. Exclusion was applied to patients with uncontrolled infections, other autoimmune diseases, pregnancy or lactation. Diagnoses were based on clinical symptoms, serum thyroxine and TRAb, thyroid ultrasound and orbital computed tomography. For the first round of RT-PCR on the TCR CDR3, the HTBI primer set was used together with the Qiagen OneStep RT-PCR kit. Most expanded thyroid clonotypes (frequency above 0.001) were also detected in blood, suggesting blood repertoires may reflect thyroid immune responses. Ophthalmopathy was separated from stable hyperthyroidism by a 13 V-J signature model, with approximately 85% sensitivity and 81% to 83% specificity obtained in cross-validation and 80%/75% obtained in testing. During validation, the model predicted progression to ophthalmopathy a median of roughly six months ahead of onset, with around 70% sensitivity and 72.22% specificity. To identify distinguishing TCR V-J signatures, a discovery cohort of about a hundred patients was used, comprising 40 to 45 with Graves' ophthalmopathy and 57 with stable Graves' hyperthyroidism. Prospective prediction of ophthalmopathy was tested in an independent validation cohort of some 20 hyperthyroidism patients and 15 to 17 patients who later progressed to ophthalmopathy. The 100 discovery patients were randomly split 7:3 into training and test sets. The study also compared thyroid tissue and blood T-cell repertoires from over 5 Graves' hyperthyroidism patients. After sampling, hyperthyroidism patients received methimazole starting at 30 mg daily, and ophthalmopathy patients received high-dose intravenous methylprednisolone. The libraries were constructed in a second round of multiplex PCR and then size-selected and purified. The libraries were sequenced on an Illumina HiSeq2000 using paired-end 100 bp reads. SOAPnuke was used to process the raw data, with reads discarded if the reads contained adapters or uncalled bases, had a mean Phred below 15, or lacked an exact constant-primer or identifier match. High-quality paired reads were merged with COPE v1.2.5, and unique nucleotide sequences were defined as clonotypes. MiTCR v1.1 was used to align clonotypes to the IMGT TRBV, TRBD and TRBJ reference segments. The analysis was restricted to V-J combinations with a frequency above 0.0001, which together covered 99.2% of the repertoires. The TCS score was defined as F50 (clonal expansion) divided by E x V (chaos), with BLOSUM62-based TCRdist calculated between CDR3 peptides within each V-J. Welch's t-statistics and random forest reduced around 520 V-J features to around 14, which were used in a naive Bayes classifier (R e1071). Sample size was not statistically predetermined, and blinding of investigators to group allocation was not performed. TCR Vbeta CDR3 sequencing of approximately 140 peripheral blood samples (roughly 43 ophthalmopathy, about 74 hyperthyroidism and around 17 progressor patients) is reported in the paper.

The clonotype originates from a woman aged 18-29 years with Graves disease. Donor details come from another sample of the same person, matched by shared clones. This sequence uses TRBV7-9 and TRBJ2-6; D gene: possibly TRBD1, on 5 matching bases. The material was peripheral blood mononuclear cells (PBMCs), obtained at new diagnosis, from a patient treated with antithyroid drugs. This receptor has the CDR3 CASSSAGPLTGANVLTF. The nucleotide sequence is TGTGCCAGCAGCTCTGCAGGGCCGCTTACTGGGGCCAACGTCCTGACTTTC.